A selection of T cell receptor beta chains follows, all from one sample in a study of beta chain features in type 1 diabetes. The method was immunoSEQ multiplex PCR; TCRdb's version includes in-frame clones alone and lacks a portion of them. The sample gives 140,000 to 150,000 clones, about 51% of which show up once; 0.42% is in the top ten. The sample comprised Tregs from blood. Every receptor here comes from a man between 18 and 35 years old in good health. Both conserved end residues are part of each CDR3. The D gene is left open where the match is weak. Clone size is not always given. Where it is, it says once, few, many or a class for expanded clones.

V gene: TRBV30; J gene: TRBJ2-3; D gene: TRBD2; clone size: -; CDR3 DNA: TGTGCCTGGGGCCGGGGGGGCCGGGCAGATACGCAGTATTTT; CDR3 protein: CAWGRGGRADTQYF
V gene: TRBV4-3; J gene: TRBJ2-1; D gene: -; clone size: -; CDR3 DNA: TGCGCCAGCAGCCAAGATCCCTCCGGGAGTCGATCCTACAATGAGCAGTTCTTC; CDR3 protein: CASSQDPSGSRSYNEQFF
V gene: TRBV5-1; J gene: TRBJ1-1; D gene: TRBD1; clone size: -; CDR3 DNA: TGCGCCAGCAGCGTACAGGGGAGGCGCACTGAAGCTTTCTTT; CDR3 protein: CASSVQGRRTEAFF
V gene: TRBV7-2; J gene: TRBJ1-2; D gene: TRBD1; clone size: -; CDR3 DNA: TGTGCCAGCAGCTTAGGACAGGGAGGTAGCTACACCTTC; CDR3 protein: CASSLGQGGSYTF
V gene: TRBV7-2; J gene: TRBJ2-7; D gene: -; clone size: -; CDR3 DNA: TGTGCCAGCAGCCGGCAGAGGGAGTACGAGCAGTACTTC; CDR3 protein: CASSRQREYEQYF
V gene: TRBV28; J gene: TRBJ1-1; D gene: -; clone size: -; CDR3 DNA: TGTGCCAGCCTTGAAGCGGGGGCGGGGAACACTGAAGCTTTCTTT; CDR3 protein: CASLEAGAGNTEAFF
V gene: TRBV29-1; J gene: TRBJ2-1; D gene: TRBD1; clone size: few; CDR3 DNA: TGCAGCGTGGGTCCGGGACAGGGATACAATGAGCAGTTCTTC; CDR3 protein: CSVGPGQGYNEQFF
V gene: TRBV7-9; J gene: TRBJ2-3; D gene: TRBD1; clone size: -; CDR3 DNA: TGTGCCAGCAGCCGGCAGGGGGCTCGCACAGATACGCAGTATTTT; CDR3 protein: CASSRQGARTDTQYF
V gene: TRBV28; J gene: TRBJ1-1; D gene: TRBD1; clone size: -; CDR3 DNA: TGTGCCAGCAGTTCATCCGACAGGGAAACTTTCTTT; CDR3 protein: CASSSSDRETFF
V gene: TRBV5-1; J gene: TRBJ2-5; D gene: -; clone size: -; CDR3 DNA: TGCGCCAGCAGCTTGGCCGTGGGAGAGGATGAGACCCAGTACTTC; CDR3 protein: CASSLAVGEDETQYF
V gene: TRBV6-1; J gene: TRBJ1-1; D gene: -; clone size: -; CDR3 DNA: TGTGCCAGCAGGATGGTTAGTATGAACACTGAAGCTTTCTTT; CDR3 protein: CASRMVSMNTEAFF
V gene: TRBV28; J gene: TRBJ1-5; D gene: -; clone size: -; CDR3 DNA: TGTGCCACCGTCTCGTTGAGGGGGAATAATCAGCCCCAGCATTTT; CDR3 protein: CATVSLRGNNQPQHF
V gene: TRBV7-2; J gene: TRBJ2-3; D gene: -; clone size: -; CDR3 DNA: TGTGCCAGCAGCTTAAGGAGAACCACAGATACGCAGTATTTT; CDR3 protein: CASSLRRTTDTQYF
V gene: TRBV4-2; J gene: TRBJ2-1; D gene: TRBD2; clone size: -; CDR3 DNA: TGTGCCAGCAGCAGGCGACTAGCGGGGGACCCCGATGAGCAGTTCTTC; CDR3 protein: CASSRRLAGDPDEQFF
V gene: TRBV7-9; J gene: TRBJ1-2; D gene: TRBD1; clone size: few; CDR3 DNA: TGTGCCAGCAGCACATCAACAGGGGTGTGGTATGGCTACACCTTC; CDR3 protein: CASSTSTGVWYGYTF
V gene: TRBV6-6; J gene: TRBJ1-4; D gene: -; clone size: few; CDR3 DNA: TGTGCCAGCGGAGAAAGAGCCAGCAGTCTCAGTGAAAAACTGTTTTTT; CDR3 protein: CASGERASSLSEKLFF
V gene: TRBV4-2; J gene: TRBJ1-1; D gene: -; clone size: -; CDR3 DNA: TGTGCCAGCAGCCAAGAGTACAGGAACACTGAAGCTTTCTTT; CDR3 protein: CASSQEYRNTEAFF
V gene: TRBV5-1; J gene: TRBJ1-2; D gene: TRBD1; clone size: -; CDR3 DNA: TGCGCCAGCAGCAAGGGACAGGGACCCTATGGCTACACCTTC; CDR3 protein: CASSKGQGPYGYTF
V gene: TRBV7-3; J gene: TRBJ2-3; D gene: TRBD2; clone size: few; CDR3 DNA: TGTGCCAGCAGCTTAGCGGGGGGGCCCCAAGATACGCAGTATTTT; CDR3 protein: CASSLAGGPQDTQYF
V gene: TRBV7-2; J gene: TRBJ1-2; D gene: TRBD1; clone size: few; CDR3 DNA: TGTGCCAGCAGCCCACGGACAGGTCCCTATGGCTACACCTTC; CDR3 protein: CASSPRTGPYGYTF
V gene: TRBV10-3; J gene: TRBJ2-7; D gene: TRBD1; clone size: -; CDR3 DNA: TGTGCCATCAAATCCGCAGGGGGTCGGGCTGGCGAGCAGTACTTC; CDR3 protein: CAIKSAGGRAGEQYF
V gene: TRBV18; J gene: TRBJ2-5; D gene: -; clone size: -; CDR3 DNA: TGTGCCAGCTCACCACCTCTCCAAGAGACCCAGTACTTC; CDR3 protein: CASSPPLQETQYF
V gene: TRBV5-6; J gene: TRBJ1-2; D gene: -; clone size: few; CDR3 DNA: TGTGCCAGCAGCCCATCGACTGGAGCTATGTTTTTGTCGGGCTACACCTTC; CDR3 protein: CASSPSTGAMFLSGYTF
V gene: TRBV7-9; J gene: TRBJ2-3; D gene: -; clone size: -; CDR3 DNA: TGTGCCAGCACCCTAGGCACAGATACGCAGTATTTT; CDR3 protein: CASTLGTDTQYF
V gene: TRBV6-5; J gene: TRBJ1-1; D gene: -; clone size: few; CDR3 DNA: TGTGCCAGCAGTTACTCGACCGGGGGGCATACTGAAGCTTTCTTT; CDR3 protein: CASSYSTGGHTEAFF
V gene: TRBV5-1; J gene: TRBJ1-1; D gene: TRBD1; clone size: -; CDR3 DNA: TGCGCCAGCAGCTTGGCACCTCCGGGACAGAGGAACACTGAAGCTTTCTTT; CDR3 protein: CASSLAPPGQRNTEAFF
V gene: TRBV5-6; J gene: TRBJ1-5; D gene: TRBD1; clone size: -; CDR3 DNA: TGTGCCAGCAGCTGGACAGGGGGTGGGCCCCAGCATTTT; CDR3 protein: CASSWTGGGPQHF
V gene: TRBV5-1; J gene: TRBJ2-5; D gene: -; clone size: -; CDR3 DNA: TGCGCCAGCACGGCCCAGGGGCCAGAGACCCAGTACTTC; CDR3 protein: CASTAQGPETQYF
V gene: TRBV10-3; J gene: TRBJ1-1; D gene: -; clone size: -; CDR3 DNA: TGTGCCACCTCTCAGAAGTGGGCTTTCTTT; CDR3 protein: CATSQKWAFF
V gene: TRBV30; J gene: TRBJ2-7; D gene: TRBD2; clone size: -; CDR3 DNA: TGTGCCTGGCAACCGGGACTAGCGGCGGGTGAGCAGTACTTC; CDR3 protein: CAWQPGLAAGEQYF
V gene: TRBV6-5; J gene: TRBJ2-7; D gene: TRBD1; clone size: -; CDR3 DNA: TGTGCCAGCAGTTACCCGACAGGGTCTGGCGAGCAGTACTTC; CDR3 protein: CASSYPTGSGEQYF
V gene: TRBV6-6; J gene: TRBJ2-7; D gene: TRBD2; clone size: -; CDR3 DNA: TGTGCCAGCAGTTTAAAACTAGCGTCGAGCTACGAGCAGTACTTC; CDR3 protein: CASSLKLASSYEQYF
V gene: TRBV29-1; J gene: TRBJ2-7; D gene: -; clone size: few; CDR3 DNA: TGCAGCGGCAGGGTAAACTACGAGCAGTACTTC; CDR3 protein: CSGRVNYEQYF
V gene: TRBV9; J gene: TRBJ1-1; D gene: -; clone size: -; CDR3 DNA: TGTGCCAGCAGCGTAAATCATAACACTGAAGCTTTCTTT; CDR3 protein: CASSVNHNTEAFF
V gene: TRBV18; J gene: TRBJ1-2; D gene: -; clone size: -; CDR3 DNA: TGTGCCAGCGCTAACAGAAGCTATGGCTACACCTTC; CDR3 protein: CASANRSYGYTF
V gene: TRBV30; J gene: TRBJ1-2; D gene: TRBD1; clone size: -; CDR3 DNA: TGTGCCTGGAGCCCAGGGGGCGTTGGCTACACCTTC; CDR3 protein: CAWSPGGVGYTF
V gene: TRBV28; J gene: TRBJ1-1; D gene: TRBD1; clone size: few; CDR3 DNA: TGTGCCAGCAGTTTAGTCGGCCTACAGGGGGCCGGGGACACTGAAGCTTTCTTT; CDR3 protein: CASSLVGLQGAGDTEAFF
V gene: TRBV4-3; J gene: TRBJ1-6; D gene: -; clone size: -; CDR3 DNA: TGCGCCAGCAGCCAAGATTTGACAGAATTTAGCTCCTATAATTCACCCCTCCACTTT; CDR3 protein: CASSQDLTEFSSYNSPLHF
V gene: TRBV10-3; J gene: TRBJ1-2; D gene: -; clone size: -; CDR3 DNA: TGTGCCACAAGACAACAGGGAGGGGGAGGCTATGGCTACACCTTC; CDR3 protein: CATRQQGGGGYGYTF
V gene: TRBV7-2; J gene: TRBJ2-2; D gene: TRBD2; clone size: -; CDR3 DNA: TGTGCCACAAGCGGGGATTCGAACACCGGGGAGCTGTTTTTT; CDR3 protein: CATSGDSNTGELFF
V gene: TRBV28; J gene: TRBJ2-7; D gene: -; clone size: -; CDR3 DNA: TGTGCCAGCGGGGGCCGGGCAGAAGTCTACGAGCAGTACTTC; CDR3 protein: CASGGRAEVYEQYF
V gene: TRBV28; J gene: TRBJ2-7; D gene: -; clone size: -; CDR3 DNA: TGTGCCAGCACTCTTTACAGGGAGACCTCCTACGAGCAGTACTTC; CDR3 protein: CASTLYRETSYEQYF
V gene: TRBV5-4; J gene: TRBJ1-6; D gene: -; clone size: -; CDR3 DNA: TGTGCCAGCAGCTTGGAACTCACTACTATTCATAATTCACCCCTCCACTTT; CDR3 protein: CASSLELTTIHNSPLHF
V gene: TRBV28; J gene: TRBJ1-4; D gene: TRBD1; clone size: once; CDR3 DNA: TGTGCCAGCAGTGCGTGGACAGGACCTAATGAAAAACTGTTTTTT; CDR3 protein: CASSAWTGPNEKLFF
V gene: TRBV7-2; J gene: TRBJ2-7; D gene: -; clone size: few; CDR3 DNA: TGTGCCAGCAGAGCCAGCGGGACAGGTCCTTACGAGCAGTACTTC; CDR3 protein: CASRASGTGPYEQYF
V gene: TRBV5-6; J gene: TRBJ1-1; D gene: -; clone size: few; CDR3 DNA: TGTGCCAGCAGCCCGGGGGGGCAGGACACTGAAGCTTTCTTT; CDR3 protein: CASSPGGQDTEAFF